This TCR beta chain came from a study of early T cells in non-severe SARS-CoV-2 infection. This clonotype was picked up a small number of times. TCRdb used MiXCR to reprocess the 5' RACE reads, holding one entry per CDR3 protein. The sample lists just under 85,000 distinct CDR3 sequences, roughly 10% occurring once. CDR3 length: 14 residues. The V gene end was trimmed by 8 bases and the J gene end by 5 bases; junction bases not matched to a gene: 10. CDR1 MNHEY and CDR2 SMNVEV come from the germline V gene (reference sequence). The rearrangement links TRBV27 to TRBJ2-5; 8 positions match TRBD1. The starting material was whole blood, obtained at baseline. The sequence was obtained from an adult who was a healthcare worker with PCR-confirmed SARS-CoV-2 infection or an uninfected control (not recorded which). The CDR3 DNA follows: TGTGCCAGCTCCCGGACAGGGTTAATTGAGACCCAGTACTTC. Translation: CASSRTGLIETQYF.